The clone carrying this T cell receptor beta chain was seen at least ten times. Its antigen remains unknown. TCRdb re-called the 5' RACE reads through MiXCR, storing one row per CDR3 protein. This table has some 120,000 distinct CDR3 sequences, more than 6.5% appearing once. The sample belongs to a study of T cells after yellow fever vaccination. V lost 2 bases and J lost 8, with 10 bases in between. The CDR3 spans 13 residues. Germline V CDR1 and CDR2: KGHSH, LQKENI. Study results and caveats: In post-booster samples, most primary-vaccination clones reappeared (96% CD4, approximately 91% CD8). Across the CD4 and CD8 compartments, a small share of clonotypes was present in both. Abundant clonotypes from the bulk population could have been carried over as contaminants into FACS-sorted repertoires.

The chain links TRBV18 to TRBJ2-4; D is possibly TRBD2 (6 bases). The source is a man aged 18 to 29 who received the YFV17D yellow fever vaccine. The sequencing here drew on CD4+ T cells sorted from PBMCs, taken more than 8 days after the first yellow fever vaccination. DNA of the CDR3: TGTGCCAGCTCACCAAATCCGGGAGACATTCAGTACTTC. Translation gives CASSPNPGDIQYF.